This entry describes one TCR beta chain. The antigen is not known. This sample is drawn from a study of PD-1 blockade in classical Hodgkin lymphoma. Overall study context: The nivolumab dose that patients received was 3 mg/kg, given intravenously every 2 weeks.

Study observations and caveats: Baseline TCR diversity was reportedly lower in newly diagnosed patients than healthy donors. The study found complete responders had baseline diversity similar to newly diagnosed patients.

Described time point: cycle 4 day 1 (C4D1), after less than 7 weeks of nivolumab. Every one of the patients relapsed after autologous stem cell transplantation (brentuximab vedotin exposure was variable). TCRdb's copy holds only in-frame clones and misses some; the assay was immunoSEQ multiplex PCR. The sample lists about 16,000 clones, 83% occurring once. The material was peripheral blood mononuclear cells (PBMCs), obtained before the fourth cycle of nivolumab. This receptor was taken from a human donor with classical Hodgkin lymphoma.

Written as DNA, the CDR3 is TGTGCCAGCAGCCTAATGACCTCCGAGCAGTACTTC. Its protein product is CASSLMTSEQYF. V gene TRBV13 combines with J gene TRBJ2-7; no clear D. This CDR3 contains 12 residues. The V gene lost 5 bases and the J gene lost 6 bases, with 11 bases spanning the gap. Germline values: CDR1 PRHDT, CDR2 FYEKMQ (reference sequence).